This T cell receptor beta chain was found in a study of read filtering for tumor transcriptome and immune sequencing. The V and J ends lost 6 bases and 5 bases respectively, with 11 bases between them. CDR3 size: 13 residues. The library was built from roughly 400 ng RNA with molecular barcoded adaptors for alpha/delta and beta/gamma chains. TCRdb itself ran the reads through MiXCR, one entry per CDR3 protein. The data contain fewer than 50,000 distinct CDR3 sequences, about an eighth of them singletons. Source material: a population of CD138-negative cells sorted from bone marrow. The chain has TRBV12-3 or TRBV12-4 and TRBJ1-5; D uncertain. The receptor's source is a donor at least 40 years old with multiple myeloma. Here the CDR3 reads CASSFNLDQPQHF. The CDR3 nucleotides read TGTGCCAGCAGCTTTAATTTGGATCAGCCCCAGCATTTT.